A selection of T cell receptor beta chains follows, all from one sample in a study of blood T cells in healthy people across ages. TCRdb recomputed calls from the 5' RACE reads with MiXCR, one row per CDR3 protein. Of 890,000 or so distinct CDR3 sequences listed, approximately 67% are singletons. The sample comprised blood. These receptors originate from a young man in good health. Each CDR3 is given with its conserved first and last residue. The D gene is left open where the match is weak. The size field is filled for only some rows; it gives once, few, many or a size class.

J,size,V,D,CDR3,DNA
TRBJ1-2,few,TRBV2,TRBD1,CGTGKNGYTF,TGTGGGACAGGGAAAAATGGCTACACCTTC
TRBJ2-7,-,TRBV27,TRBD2,CASRTRAGGHYEQYF,TGTGCCAGCAGAACTCGAGCGGGGGGCCACTACGAGCAGTACTTC
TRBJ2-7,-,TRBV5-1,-,CASSLAGSGTEPYEQYF,TGCGCCAGCAGCCTGGCGGGATCCGGGACTGAGCCCTACGAGCAGTACTTC
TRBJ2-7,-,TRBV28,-,CATGGSAYEQYF,TGTGCCACCGGAGGCTCGGCCTACGAGCAGTACTTC
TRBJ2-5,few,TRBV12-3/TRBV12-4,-,CASSFLVRPSEETQYF,TGTGCCAGCAGTTTTCTGGTCAGGCCGTCGGAAGAGACCCAGTACTTC
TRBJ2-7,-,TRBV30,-,CAWSVRISYEQYF,TGTGCCTGGAGTGTCAGGATATCCTACGAGCAGTACTTC
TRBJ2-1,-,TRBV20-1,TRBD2,CSAAPLTSASYNEQFF,TGCAGTGCCGCCCCCTTGACTAGCGCTTCCTACAATGAGCAGTTCTTC
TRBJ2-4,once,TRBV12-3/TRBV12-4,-,CASSIGTVEYF,TGTGCCAGCAGCATCGGGACGGTCGAGTACTTC
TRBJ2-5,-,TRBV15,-,CATGYRAQETQYF,TGTGCCACCGGTTATAGGGCCCAAGAGACCCAGTACTTC
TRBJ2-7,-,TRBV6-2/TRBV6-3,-,CASSEDAGIREQYF,TGTGCCAGCAGTGAAGACGCGGGGATTAGGGAGCAGTACTTC
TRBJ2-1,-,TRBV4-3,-,CASSQEARSREQFF,TGCGCCAGCAGCCAAGAGGCAAGATCCAGGGAGCAGTTCTTC
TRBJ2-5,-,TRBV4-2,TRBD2,CASSQDKRGAGGTQYF,TGTGCCAGCAGCCAAGATAAGCGGGGGGCAGGAGGGACCCAGTACTTC
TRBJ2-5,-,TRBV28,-,CASRPPRQGIGQYF,TGTGCCAGCAGGCCCCCCCGCCAGGGGATCGGGCAGTACTTC
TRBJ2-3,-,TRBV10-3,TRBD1,CAISESTGGKGDTQYF,TGTGCCATCAGTGAGTCGACAGGGGGCAAGGGAGATACGCAGTATTTT
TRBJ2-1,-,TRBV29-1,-,CSVGDHLLPTYEQFF,TGCAGCGTTGGGGATCATCTCCTCCCTACCTACGAGCAGTTCTTC
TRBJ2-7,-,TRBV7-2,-,CASSPTTVYEQYF,TGTGCCAGCAGCCCAACGACGGTTTACGAGCAGTACTTC
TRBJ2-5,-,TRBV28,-,CASRQGTETQYF,TGTGCCAGCAGGCAGGGAACCGAGACCCAGTACTTC
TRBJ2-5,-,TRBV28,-,CASSSSDGGEVQETQYF,TGTGCCAGCAGTTCCTCTGATGGCGGGGAGGTCCAAGAGACCCAGTACTTC
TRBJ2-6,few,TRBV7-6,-,CASSFGPREGANVLTF,TGTGCCAGCAGCTTTGGGCCCCGTGAAGGGGCCAACGTCCTGACTTTC
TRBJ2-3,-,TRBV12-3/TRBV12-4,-,CASRLTSPGDTQYF,TGTGCCAGCAGGTTAACTAGCCCCGGGGATACGCAGTATTTT
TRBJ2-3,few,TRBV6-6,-,CASSYSLAEISGNTQYF,TGTGCCAGCAGTTACTCGTTGGCAGAAATAAGTGGCAATACGCAGTATTTT
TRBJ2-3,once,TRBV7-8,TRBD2,CASSFGTRDADTQYF,TGTGCCAGCAGCTTTGGGACTAGGGATGCGGATACGCAGTATTTT
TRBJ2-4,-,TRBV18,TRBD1,CASSPGTGDIQYF,TGTGCCAGCTCACCAGGGACAGGGGACATTCAGTACTTC